These T cell receptor beta chains were read from a single sample in a study of blood T cell repertoires in COVID-19. Profiled with immunoSEQ multiplex PCR; TCRdb holds only in-frame clones, not every one. The sample records 50,000 to 70,000 clones, about 76% being singletons. The sequencing sample was made of peripheral blood. These receptors were collected from a man in his fifties with active or convalescent COVID-19. CDR3s include the opening cysteine and the closing phenylalanine or tryptophan. Each record gives: clone size, V gene, D gene, J gene, CDR3 protein, CDR3 DNA. A D gene is named only where the DNA matches it firmly. Clone size is given for some rows only: seen once, a few or many times, or a class if the clone is expanded.

-	TRBV15	TRBD1	TRBJ1-1	CATSRRQGRAEAFF	TGTGCCACCAGCAGAAGACAGGGTCGCGCTGAAGCTTTCTTT
-	TRBV10-1	TRBD1	TRBJ2-3	CASSQVTGAPTDTQYF	TGCGCCAGCAGCCAAGTAACAGGGGCCCCCACAGATACGCAGTATTTT
-	TRBV3-1/TRBV3-2	-	TRBJ2-3	CASSQEEVTDTQYF	TGTGCCAGCAGCCAAGAAGAGGTCACAGATACGCAGTATTTT
-	TRBV5-3	-	TRBJ1-2	CARMGRKDYTF	TGTGCCAGAATGGGGCGTAAGGACTACACCTTC
-	TRBV7-8	-	TRBJ2-7	CASSREYEQYF	TGTGCCAGCAGCCGCGAGTACGAGCAGTACTTC
-	TRBV15	-	TRBJ1-1	CATSSRQSNTEAFF	TGTGCCACCAGCAGTCGACAATCGAACACTGAAGCTTTCTTT
-	TRBV5-1	-	TRBJ2-1	CASSGSGDYQFF	TGCGCCAGCAGCGGATCCGGAGACTATCAGTTCTTC
-	TRBV5-6	-	TRBJ1-2	CASSSQSKVFYGYTF	TGTGCCAGCAGCTCCCAGTCCAAAGTCTTCTATGGCTACACCTTC
-	TRBV10-3	TRBD2	TRBJ2-7	CAISEGTSGNEQYF	TGTGCCATCAGTGAGGGGACTAGCGGGAACGAGCAGTACTTC
-	TRBV6-5	TRBD2	TRBJ2-7	CASSRLAGTYEQYF	TGTGCCAGCAGTCGACTAGCGGGGACCTACGAGCAGTACTTC
-	TRBV5-1	TRBD1	TRBJ2-3	CASHRGDTAGDTQYF	TGCGCCAGTCACAGGGGGGACACGGCAGGAGATACGCAGTATTTT
-	TRBV10-3	TRBD1	TRBJ1-3	CAISDTTGARNTIYF	TGTGCCATCAGTGACACAACAGGGGCAAGAAACACCATATATTTT
few	TRBV14	-	TRBJ1-1	CASSQGPDISNTEAFF	TGTGCCAGCAGCCAAGGCCCAGACATCTCGAACACTGAAGCTTTCTTT
few	TRBV2	-	TRBJ2-7	CASSLTTGREQYF	TGTGCCAGCAGCCTAACCACAGGGCGCGAGCAGTACTTC
-	TRBV10-3	TRBD2	TRBJ2-1	CAISVTGTSGYNEQFF	TGTGCCATCAGTGTTACCGGGACTAGCGGTTACAATGAGCAGTTCTTC
-	TRBV2	-	TRBJ1-2	CASTGTSIGGYTF	TGTGCCAGCACCGGGACAAGTATTGGGGGCTACACCTTC
-	TRBV14	-	TRBJ2-7	CASSQVASIHEQYF	TGTGCCAGCAGCCAAGTGGCTTCGATACACGAGCAGTACTTC
-	TRBV5-4	-	TRBJ2-1	CASRRDAAASSYNEQFF	TGTGCCAGCAGACGTGATGCGGCGGCTAGCTCCTACAATGAGCAGTTCTTC
-	TRBV6-5	-	TRBJ1-1	CASTDGGAREAFF	TGTGCCAGCACCGACGGGGGGGCCAGGGAAGCTTTCTTT
-	TRBV6-5	-	TRBJ1-2	CASSRTPTANYGYTF	TGTGCCAGCAGCCGCACCCCGACAGCCAACTATGGCTACACCTTC
-	TRBV19	-	TRBJ2-1	CASSNRGRGGSANNEQFF	TGTGCCAGTAGTAATAGGGGGCGCGGAGGGTCAGCTAACAATGAGCAGTTCTTC
-	TRBV7-9	-	TRBJ2-2	CASSETANTGELFF	TGTGCCAGCAGCGAAACAGCTAACACCGGGGAGCTGTTTTTT
once	TRBV19	-	TRBJ1-3	CATGVGTTSGNTIYF	TGTGCCACAGGGGTGGGGACTACTTCTGGAAACACCATATATTTT
-	TRBV27	-	TRBJ2-7	CARQPRGDEQYF	TGTGCCAGACAGCCCAGGGGGGACGAGCAGTACTTC
-	TRBV3-1/TRBV3-2	-	TRBJ2-1	CASSQDFGSLNEQFF	TGTGCCAGCAGCCAAGATTTCGGTAGCTTGAATGAGCAGTTCTTC
-	TRBV11-2	TRBD1	TRBJ2-2	CASSLTGQGGISGELFF	TGTGCCAGCAGCTTGACGGGACAGGGGGGGATCTCCGGGGAGCTGTTTTTT
-	TRBV19	-	TRBJ1-1	CASSSQRTAMNTEAFF	TGTGCCAGTAGTTCCCAACGGACAGCGATGAACACTGAAGCTTTCTTT
-	TRBV27	TRBD2	TRBJ2-5	CASSLWAGGPEQETQYF	TGTGCCAGCAGCTTGTGGGCGGGGGGGCCGGAACAAGAGACCCAGTACTTC
-	TRBV5-4	TRBD1	TRBJ1-4	CASSPRDSAKLFF	TGTGCCAGCAGCCCGCGGGACAGCGCAAAACTGTTTTTT